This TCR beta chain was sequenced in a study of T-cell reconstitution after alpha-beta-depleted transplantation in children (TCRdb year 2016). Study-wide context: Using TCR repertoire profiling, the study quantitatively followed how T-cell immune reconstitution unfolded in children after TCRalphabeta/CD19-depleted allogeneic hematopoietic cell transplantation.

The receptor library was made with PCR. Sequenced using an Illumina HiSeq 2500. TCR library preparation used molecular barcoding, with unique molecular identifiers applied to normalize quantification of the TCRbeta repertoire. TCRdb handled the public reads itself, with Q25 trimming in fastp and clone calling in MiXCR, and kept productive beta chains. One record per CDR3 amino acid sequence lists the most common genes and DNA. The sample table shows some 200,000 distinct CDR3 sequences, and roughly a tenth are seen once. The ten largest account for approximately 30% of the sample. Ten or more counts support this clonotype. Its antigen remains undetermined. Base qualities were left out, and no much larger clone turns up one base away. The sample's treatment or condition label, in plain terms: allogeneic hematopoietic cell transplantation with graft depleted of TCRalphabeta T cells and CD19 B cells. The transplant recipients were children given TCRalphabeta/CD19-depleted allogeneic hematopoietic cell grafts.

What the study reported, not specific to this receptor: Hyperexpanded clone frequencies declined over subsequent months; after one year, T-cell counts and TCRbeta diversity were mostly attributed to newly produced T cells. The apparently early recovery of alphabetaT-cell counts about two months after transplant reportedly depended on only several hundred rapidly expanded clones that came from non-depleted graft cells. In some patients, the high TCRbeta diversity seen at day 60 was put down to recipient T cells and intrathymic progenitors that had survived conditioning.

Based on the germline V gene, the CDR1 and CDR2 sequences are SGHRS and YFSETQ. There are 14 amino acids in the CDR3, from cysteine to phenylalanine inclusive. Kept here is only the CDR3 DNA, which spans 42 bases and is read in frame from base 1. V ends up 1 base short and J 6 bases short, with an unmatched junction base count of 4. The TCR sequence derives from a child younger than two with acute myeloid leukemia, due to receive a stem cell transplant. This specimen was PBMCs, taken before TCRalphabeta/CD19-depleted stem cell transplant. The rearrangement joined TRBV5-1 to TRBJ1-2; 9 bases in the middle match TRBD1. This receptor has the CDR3 CASSLNRDRDGYTF. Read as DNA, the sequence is TGCGCCAGCAGCTTGAACCGGGACAGGGATGGCTACACCTTC.